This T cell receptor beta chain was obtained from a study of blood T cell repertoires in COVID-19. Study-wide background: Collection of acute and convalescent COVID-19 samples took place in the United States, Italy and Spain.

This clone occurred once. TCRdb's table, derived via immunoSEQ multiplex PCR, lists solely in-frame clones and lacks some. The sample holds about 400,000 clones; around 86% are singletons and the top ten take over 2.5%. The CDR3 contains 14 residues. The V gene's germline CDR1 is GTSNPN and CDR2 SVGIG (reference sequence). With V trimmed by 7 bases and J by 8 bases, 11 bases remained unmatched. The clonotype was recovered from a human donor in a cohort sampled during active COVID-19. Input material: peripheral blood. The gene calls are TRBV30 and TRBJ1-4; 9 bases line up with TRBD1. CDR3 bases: TGTGCCTTCAACAGGGGGCGATCGCTCGAAAAACTGTTTTTT. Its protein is CAFNRGRSLEKLFF.